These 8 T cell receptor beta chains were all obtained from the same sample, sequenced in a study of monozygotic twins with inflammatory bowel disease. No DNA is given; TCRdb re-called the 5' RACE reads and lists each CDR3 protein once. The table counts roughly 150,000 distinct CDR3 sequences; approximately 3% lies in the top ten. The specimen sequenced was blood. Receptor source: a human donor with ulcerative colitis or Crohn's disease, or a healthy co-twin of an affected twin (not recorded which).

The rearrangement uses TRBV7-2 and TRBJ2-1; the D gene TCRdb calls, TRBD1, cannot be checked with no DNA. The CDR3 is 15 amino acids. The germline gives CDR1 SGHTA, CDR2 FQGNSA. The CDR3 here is CASSNRDSSYNEQFF.

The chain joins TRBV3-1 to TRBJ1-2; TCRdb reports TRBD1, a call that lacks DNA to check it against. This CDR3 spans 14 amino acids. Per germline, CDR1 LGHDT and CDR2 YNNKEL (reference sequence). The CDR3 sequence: CASRRRQGSYGYTF.

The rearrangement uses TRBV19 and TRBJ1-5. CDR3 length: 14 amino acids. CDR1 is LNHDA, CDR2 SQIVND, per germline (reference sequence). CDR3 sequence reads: CASSIPTENQPQHF. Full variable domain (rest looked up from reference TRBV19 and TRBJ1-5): DGGITQSPKYLFRKEGQNVTLSCEQNLNHDAMYWYRQDPGQGLRLIYYSQIVNDFQKGDIAEGYSVSREKKESFPLTVTSAQKNPTAFYLCASSIPTENQPQHFGDGTRLSIL.

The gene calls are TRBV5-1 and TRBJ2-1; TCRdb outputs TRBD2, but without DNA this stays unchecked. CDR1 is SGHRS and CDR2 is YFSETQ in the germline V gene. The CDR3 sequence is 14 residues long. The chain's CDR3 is CASSPGLAGREQFF. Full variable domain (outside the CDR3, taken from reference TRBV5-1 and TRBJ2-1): KAGVTQTPRYLIKTRGQQVTLSCSPISGHRSVSWYQQTPGQGLQFLFEYFSETQRNKGNFPGRFSGRQFSNSRSEMNVSTLELGDSALYLCASSPGLAGREQFFGPGTRLTVL.

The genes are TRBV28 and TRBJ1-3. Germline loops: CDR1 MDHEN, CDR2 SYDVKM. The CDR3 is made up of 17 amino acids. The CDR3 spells CASSSRRGAGSGNTIYF. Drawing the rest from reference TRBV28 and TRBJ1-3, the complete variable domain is DVKVTQSSRYLVKRTGEKVFLECVQDMDHENMFWYRQDPGLGLRLIYFSYDVKMKEKGDIPEGYSVSREKKERFSLILESASTNQTSMYLCASSSRRGAGSGNTIYFGEGSWLTVV.

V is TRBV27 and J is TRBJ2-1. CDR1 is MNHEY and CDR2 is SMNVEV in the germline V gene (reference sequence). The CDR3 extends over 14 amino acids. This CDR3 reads CASIETGRWGEQFF.

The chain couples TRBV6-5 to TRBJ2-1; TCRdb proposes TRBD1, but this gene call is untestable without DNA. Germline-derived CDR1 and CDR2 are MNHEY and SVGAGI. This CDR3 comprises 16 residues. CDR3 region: CASSYSGTPVRNEQFF.

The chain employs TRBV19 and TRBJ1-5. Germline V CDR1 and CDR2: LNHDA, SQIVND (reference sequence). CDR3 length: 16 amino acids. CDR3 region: CASSILGEAIPQPQHF.